Detailed here is one T cell receptor (beta chain). The data belong to a study of CD8 T cells in ankylosing spondylitis. With V trimmed by 9 bases and J by 9 bases, 16 bases remained unmatched. The length of the CDR3 is 15 residues. The germline gives CDR1 KGHDR, CDR2 SFDVKD. One entry per CDR3 protein, called by TCRdb with MiXCR from the 5' RACE reads. The sample records 250,000 to 400,000 distinct CDR3 sequences, under 14% being singletons. This sequence joins TRBV24-1 and TRBJ2-3; 8 bases match TRBD2. Material: blood, either unsorted or a sorted T cell fraction (not recorded which). This receptor was identified in a female donor with ankylosing spondylitis or in good health (not recorded which). DNA for the CDR3: TGTGCCACCTCCCAGGTGGGCGCGACGGGGGGGACGCAGTATTTT. This gives the protein CATSQVGATGGTQYF.